This T cell receptor (beta chain) was identified during a study of vaccination effects on CD4 cells after COVID-19. Study at large: Two-dose vaccination with either BNT162b2 or mRNA-1273 was given to the participants. Peptides at about 9.9 ug/ml and IL-2 at around 9.3 IU/ml were added to 1.5 million to 2.5 million PBMC per well. Regarding the study as a whole: Marked clonal contraction was seen in infection- and vaccine-induced clones late after vaccination. Only a few convalescent patients and no early post-infection timepoints featured in the study.

The CDR3 covers 14 residues. Trimming took 3 bases from V and 6 from J; bases not matched to a gene: 5. CDR1 is SGDLS, CDR2 YYNGEE, per germline. Sequencing used immunoSEQ multiplex PCR; TCRdb keeps in-frame clones, though not all of them. Here the sample spans tens of thousands of clones, 82% being singletons. With respect to this clone: As yet, its antigen is unknown.

Having been cultured for less than 13 days, the cells underwent CD4+ T cell isolation. The rearrangement joins TRBV9 to TRBJ2-5; 10 bases agree with TRBD1. The TCR originated in a human donor who received a COVID-19 vaccine. The sequences come from CD4+ T cells from PBMCs cultured without peptide, collected before COVID-19 vaccination. The CDR3 loop reads CASSGGDRGQTQYF. In nucleotides, the CDR3 is TGTGCCAGCAGCGGAGGGGACAGGGGACAGACCCAGTACTTC.